There are a few counts of the clone carrying this T cell receptor beta chain. Its antigen is not known. Bulk TCR libraries used previously described methods and listed TCR primers. TCRdb re-called the PCR reads with MiXCR, one entry per CDR3 protein. The sample carries about half a million distinct CDR3 sequences, about a fifth recorded once. The data belong to a study of molecular identifiers for immune sequencing clone quantification. Findings of the study overall: Clones of above 20 RNA copies carried over 98% of effector molecules; in naive cells they carried under 1%. With a barcode shared among identical TCR molecules, highly expanded clone sizes could be underestimated.

With 2 bases clipped from V and 3 bases from J, the junction kept 3 bases outside the gene matches. Germline V CDR1 and CDR2: MNHEY, SVGAGI. There are 17 residues in the CDR3. The TCR originated in a human donor in good health. Some libraries in this study had Jurkat cell RNA spiked in. The sequenced material came from naive CD8+ T cells from blood, with Jurkat cell RNA spiked in. Subset meaning: FACS-sorted CD8+CD4-CCR7+CD45RA+ naive T cells. V is TRBV6-5 and J is TRBJ2-1; TRBD2 matches 14 bases. The CDR3 spells CASSYRGLAGVYNEQFF. DNA for the CDR3: TGTGCCAGCAGTTACCGGGGACTAGCGGGAGTCTACAATGAGCAGTTCTTC.